The 17 T cell receptor beta chains below all came from one sample that was sequenced in a study of T cells in Graves' hyperthyroidism and ophthalmopathy. Amplified regions were TCR beta CDR3 sequences from RNA transcripts. The study used the HTBI primer set for a first-round RT-PCR of the TCR CDR3. In TCRdb, the multiplex PCR reads were re-called with MiXCR into one record per CDR3 protein. The profile shows 540,000 or so distinct CDR3 sequences, 15% to 19% of them singletons. Sample: blood. The source of these receptors is a woman in her twenties or thirties with Graves' hyperthyroidism.

The sample holds a few counts of this clonotype. The chain carries TRBV19 and TRBJ2-2; perhaps TRBD2 as D (6 bases). The CDR3 is 13 residues long. With 4 bases removed from V and 10 bases from J, the gap between germline ends came to 13 bases. The germline gives CDR1 LNHDA, CDR2 SQIVND (reference sequence). CDR3 sequence reads: CASSTGLPEELFF. CDR3 coding DNA: TGTGCCAGTAGTACGGGACTCCCGGAGGAGCTGTTTTTT.

V gene TRBV20-1 combines with J gene TRBJ2-2; 10 nucleotides align to TRBD1. V was clipped by 6 bases and J by 5 bases; unmatched bases: 9. Germline V gene sequence: CDR1 DFQATT, CDR2 SNEGSKA (reference sequence). The CDR3 runs 15 residues. CDR3 DNA: TGCAGTGCCCCCGGGACAGGGGCCGGTACCGGGGAGCTGTTTTTT. Protein: CSAPGTGAGTGELFF.

This clonotype was counted between two and nine times. The chain couples TRBV20-1 to TRBJ1-5, with 10 bases fitting TRBD1. The CDR3 runs to 14 residues. CDR1 and CDR2 from the germline V gene are DFQATT and SNEGSKA (reference sequence). J gave up 5 bases and V 1 base, and 2 bases lay outside the gene matches. The CDR3 nucleotides are TGCAGTGCTAGAGCGGGGACAGGGGATCAGCCCCAGCATTTT. Encoded protein: CSARAGTGDQPQHF.

This clonotype has at least ten counts. A read error may account for a junction end that differs from germline. V is TRBV20-1 and J is TRBJ2-3, with 8 bases lining up with TRBD1. From germline, CDR1 is DFQATT and CDR2 SNEGSKA (reference sequence). The CDR3 sequence is 13 residues long. Here the CDR3 DNA reads TGCAGTGCCAGAGACAGGGGAAGCGATACGCAGTATTTT. Translation: CSARDRGSDTQYF.

This clonotype has a count of ten or more. The chain recombines TRBV5-1 with TRBJ2-3, with TRBD1 as a possible D gene (5 bases). Germline CDR1 and CDR2: SGHRS and YFSETQ. This CDR3 is built from 14 residues. Trimming removed 4 bases from V and 4 bases from J, with 13 bases in between. The CDR3 is CASSKSARADTQYF. In nucleotides, the CDR3 is TGCGCCAGCAGCAAGAGCGCCAGGGCAGATACGCAGTATTTT.

This clonotype has ten or more counts. The chain employs TRBV5-1 and TRBJ2-7, with D unresolved. The CDR3 extends over 14 amino acids. CDR1 and CDR2 from the germline V gene are SGHRS and YFSETQ. Trimming shortened V by 2 bases and J by 0 bases, and 9 bases separated the two germline ends. CDR3 in DNA: TGCGCCAGCAGCTTAGTCGCTAGCTCCTACGAGCAGTACTTC. This gives the protein CASSLVASSYEQYF.

This clonotype was counted a few times. This chain uses TRBV10-3 with TRBJ2-7; no reliable D call. Germline lookup yields CDR1 ENHRY and CDR2 SYGVKD. The CDR3 sequence is 12 residues long. V shed 11 bases and J shed 6 bases, with 17 bases lying between them. The CDR3 here is CASSEVTIEQYF. The CDR3 DNA reads TGTGCCTCCAGCGAGGTGACCATCGAGCAGTACTTC.

This clonotype was counted at least ten times. This chain connects TRBV12-3 or TRBV12-4 to TRBJ2-2, with 7 bases lining up with TRBD1. Trimming took 1 base from V and 0 from J; bases not matched to a gene: 8. The CDR3 covers 18 residues. The CDR3 nucleotides are TGTGCCAGCAGTTTAGGATCAGGGGGTTGGGCGAACACCGGGGAGCTGTTTTTT. Its protein product is CASSLGSGGWANTGELFF.

Ten or more counts support this clonotype. The chain couples TRBV7-2 to TRBJ2-1; 8 bases match TRBD2. Trimming removed 2 bases from V and 3 bases from J; junction bases left unmatched: 6. Looked up from germline, CDR1 is SGHTA and CDR2 is FQGNSA. The CDR3 length is 16 residues. The CDR3 bases are TGTGCCAGCAGCTTACCAGCGGGAGCCGGCTACAATGAGCAGTTCTTC. This codes for CASSLPAGAGYNEQFF.

J is TRBJ2-1 and V is TRBV4-1; D is ambiguous. CDR3 length: 13 amino acids. V was trimmed by 3 bases and J by 6 bases, leaving 9 bases between them. Looked up from germline, CDR1 is MGHRA and CDR2 is YSYEKL. The CDR3 protein is CASSQPSPNEQFF. The CDR3 DNA is TGCGCCAGCAGCCAGCCTAGTCCCAATGAGCAGTTCTTC.

This clonotype was counted a few times. This rearrangement joins TRBV5-5 to TRBJ2-7; 11 positions agree with TRBD2. V lost 6 bases to trimming and J lost 2 bases; unmatched junction nucleotides: 4. CDR3 length: 14 residues. Germline-derived CDR1 and CDR2 are SGHKS and YYEKEE (reference sequence). CDR3 region: CASNLAGGAYEQYF. In DNA form, the CDR3 reads TGTGCCAGCAACCTAGCGGGAGGCGCCTACGAGCAGTACTTC.

Only one count was recorded for this clonotype. The J gene is TRBJ2-1, the V gene TRBV12-3 or TRBV12-4, with 7 bases fitting TRBD1. This CDR3 has 13 amino acids. The junction had 4 bases not matched to a gene; V was cut back by 7 bases and J by 4 bases. For the CDR3, the DNA is TGTGCCAGCACCCTGGGACAGTACAATGAGCAGTTCTTC. Its translation is CASTLGQYNEQFF.

This clonotype was seen ten or more times. The genes are TRBV18 and TRBJ1-1; D gene unclear. This CDR3 spans 14 amino acids. Germline CDR1 KGHSH, CDR2 LQKENI. V was trimmed by 5 bases and J by 1 base, leaving 11 bases between them. The CDR3 is CASSWLGSNTEAFF. The DNA of the CDR3 is TGTGCCAGCTCATGGCTGGGATCGAACACTGAAGCTTTCTTT.

The V call is TRBV29-1, the J call TRBJ2-1; TRBD2 agrees at 10 bases. V was pared by 2 bases and J by 7 bases, with 8 bases of the junction left unmatched. Germline CDR1 SQVTM, CDR2 ANQGSEA. The CDR3 has 15 residues. CDR3 in amino acids: CSVERLAGVANEQFF. CDR3 DNA: TGCAGCGTTGAAAGGCTAGCGGGAGTTGCTAATGAGCAGTTCTTC.

This clonotype was observed many times. This chain uses TRBV5-5 with TRBJ2-7; TRBD2 matches at 10 bases. This CDR3 spans 14 amino acids. The V and J ends lost 2 bases and 3 bases, in that order; junction bases with no gene match: 2. Germline V CDR1 and CDR2: SGHKS, YYEKEE (reference sequence). CDR3 sequence reads: CASSFASGSYEQYF. CDR3 DNA sequence: TGTGCCAGCAGCTTCGCTAGCGGGAGCTACGAGCAGTACTTC. The entire variable domain, with the rest obtained from reference TRBV5-5 and TRBJ2-7, is as follows: DAGVTQSPTHLIKTRGQQVTLRCSPISGHKSVSWYQQVLGQGPQFIFQYYEKEERGRGNFPDRFSARQFPNYSSELNVNALLLGDSALYLCASSFASGSYEQYFGPGTRLTVT.

Concerning this clonotype itself: Being one base from a much bigger clone, this may be a read error. J is TRBJ2-3 and V is TRBV27; 11 nucleotides agree with TRBD2. The CDR3 is 16 amino acids. The germline CDR1 and CDR2 sequences are MNHEY and SMNVEV (reference sequence). With 3 bases clipped from V and 4 bases from J, the junction kept 6 bases outside the gene matches. The CDR3 loop reads CASSFLGLAGSDTQYF. The CDR3 nucleotides are TGTGCCAGCAGTTTTCTTGGACTAGCGGGCTCAGATACGCAGTATTTT.

This clonotype was seen at least ten times. The chain carries TRBV6-2 or TRBV6-3 and TRBJ1-5, with TRBD1 identical over 10 bases. The CDR3 is 16 residues long. The V segment lost 5 bases and the J segment 6 bases; nucleotides outside the gene matches: 10. CDR1 and CDR2 (germline): MNHEY, SVGEGT. The CDR3 nucleotides read TGTGCCAGCAGTCCCTCCGGACAGGGGGTTCCTCAGCCCCAGCATTTT. Its translation is CASSPSGQGVPQPQHF.